The 10 T cell receptor delta chains below come from one sample, sequenced in a study of γδ T cells in repeated Plasmodium falciparum infection. Flow sorting of PBMC yielded separate Vgamma9/Vdelta2+ and Vdelta2-negative gammadelta T cell populations for bulk repertoire analysis. TCRdb repeated clone calling on the multiplex PCR reads with CATT. The data hold tens of thousands of delta-chain clones, with 1.6% observed a single time. Specimen: gamma-delta T cells from blood. All receptors derive from a pool of human donors (malaria-infected and uninfected, not separated).

The sample holds a few counts of this clone. A read error may explain this, as a much larger clone is one base away. V usage is TRDV1 and J usage is TRDJ1, with 8 bases aligning to TRDD3. The J gene was missing in TCRdb and was found by matching the end of the DNA to germline. Trimming removed 6 bases from V and 7 bases from J; junction bases left unmatched: 13. The CDR3 totals 15 residues. Per the germline V gene, CDR1 is TSWWSYY and CDR2 is QGS. Written as DNA, the CDR3 is TGTGCTCTTGGCCCATTTCACAGGGGGATAACTAAACTCATCTTT. This gives the protein CALGPFHRGITKLIF.

This clone was counted a few times. TCRdb assigns this DNA the protein of a much larger clone, which departs from its translation at residue 5; this likely reflects a read error, and the protein shown comes from translating the DNA. The J gene is TRDJ1, the V gene TRDV1, with 12 bases matching TRDD3. This CDR3 comprises 21 residues. The germline V gene has CDR1 TSWWSYY and CDR2 QGS. V lost 3 bases to trimming and J lost 0 bases; unmatched junction nucleotides: 17. The CDR3 here is CALGDFLAGTGGYYHTDKLIF. DNA of the CDR3: TGTGCTCTTGGGGATTTCCTCGCCGGTACTGGGGGATACTACCACACCGATAAACTCATCTTT.

Details on this clone: For this DNA, TCRdb reports the protein of a much larger clone, which diverges at residue 4, most likely from a read error; the protein presented here is translated directly from the DNA. This chain uses TRDV1 with TRDJ1, with 9 bases aligning to TRDD3. TCRdb lists no J gene, so it was determined here by aligning the DNA to germline. V was pared by 8 bases and J by 0 bases, with 16 bases of the junction left unmatched. The CDR3 length is 18 residues. The germline V gene encodes CDR1 TSWWSYY and CDR2 QGS. CDR3 amino acids: CALRLRRGGYLYTDKLIF. The CDR3 DNA sequence: TGTGCTCTTAGGCTCAGGAGAGGGGGATACTTGTACACCGATAAACTCATCTTT.

There are many counts of this clone. This DNA's translation and the protein TCRdb lists, from a much larger clone, do not match at residue 13, likely due to a read error; the protein shown is translated from the DNA. This chain joins TRDV1 and TRDJ1, with unresolved D. CDR3 length: 22 residues. With 0 bases removed from V and 4 bases from J, the gap between germline ends came to 33 bases. Per germline, CDR1 TSWWSYY and CDR2 QGS. CDR3 sequence: CALGELSYPKLLWDPRVDKLIF. CDR3 nucleotide sequence: TGTGCTCTTGGGGAACTTTCTTACCCCAAACTACTGTGGGACCCTAGGGTCGATAAACTCATCTTT.

This clone has just a few counts. The protein TCRdb gives is from a much larger clone and does not agree with this DNA's translation at residue 7, likely a read error; the protein shown here comes from the DNA. This rearrangement joins TRDV3 to TRDJ3; TRDD2 aligns across 7 bases. The J gene, not given by TCRdb, was assigned here from a germline match of the nucleotide sequence. V gave up 4 bases and J gave up 0 bases; unmatched junction bases: 18. The CDR3 sequence is 20 residues long. Looked up from germline, CDR1 is TVYSNPD and CDR2 is GDNSRS (reference sequence). This CDR3 reads CASWPSCVSGRSWDTRQMFF. The CDR3 DNA reads TGTGCCTCCTGGCCTTCCTGCGTATCTGGACGCTCCTGGGACACCCGACAGATGTTTTTC.

This clone turned up a few times. The protein TCRdb lists belongs to a much larger clone and differs from this DNA's translation at residue 9, which points to a read error; the protein shown is made from the DNA. The chain combines TRDV2 with TRDJ1; 7 bases map to TRDD3. The CDR3 is made up of 17 amino acids. CDR1 and CDR2 (germline): GEAIGNYY, EKD. V lost 3 bases to trimming and J lost 0 bases; unmatched junction nucleotides: 12. The CDR3 region is CACDPTGGMSNTDKLIF. Here the CDR3 DNA reads TGTGCCTGTGACCCTACGGGGGGGATGTCGAACACCGATAAACTCATCTTT.

Concerning this clone: The mismatch at residue 9 between this DNA's translation and the TCRdb protein of a much larger clone likely reflects a read error; the protein shown is translated from the DNA. The chain recombines TRDV1 with TRDJ1, with D uncertain. TCRdb offers no J gene call, so here the DNA was matched to germline to obtain one. CDR3 length: 16 residues. V was shortened by 1 base and J by 0 bases, with 12 bases between the two germline ends. Germline values: CDR1 TSWWSYY, CDR2 QGS. CDR3 sequence reads: CALGEREVRDTDKLIF. The DNA of the CDR3 is TGTGCTCTTGGGGAACGGGAGGTTCGGGACACCGATAAACTCATCTTT.

In its sample, this clone was seen a few times. This likely stems from a read error, as it lies one base from a far larger clone. The same CDR3 also results from other DNA sequences found in this sample. With the J gene uncalled, the V gene is TRDV1; TRDD3, the table's D call, was not compared with the DNA. CDR1 is TSWWSYY and CDR2 is QGS in the germline V gene. CDR3 length: 20 residues. The CDR3 bases are TGTGCTCTTGGGGAACTAAATCCCAACTACTGGGGGTGGAGAACCGATAAACTCATCTTC. This encodes CALGELNPNYWGWRTDKLIF.

This clone was counted a few times. With only one base between it and a far larger clone, this is likely a read error. This CDR3 is also generated by other DNA sequences in the sample. V usage is TRDV1 and J usage is TRDJ1, with 13 bases fitting TRDD3. CDR1 and CDR2 from the germline V gene are TSWWSYY and QGS. This CDR3 comprises 24 residues. The CDR3 nucleotides read TGTGCTCTCGGGGAACCTCGTTATGGGCTACTGGGGGATACGCCAATCCTATACACCGATAAACTCATCTTT. The encoded protein is CALGEPRYGLLGDTPILYTDKLIF.

Worth noting for this clone: The protein given by TCRdb reflects a much larger clone and differs at residue 7 from this DNA's translation, likely from a read error; the protein shown is the DNA's translation. The CDR3 DNA reads as TGTGCTCTTGGGGAGACTCCCTACCTCCCGCAAGAAGGTGGACTCATCTTT. Its protein is CALGETPYLPQEGGLIF. The V gene is TRDV1, the J gene TRDJ1; TRDD2 is a possible D gene (5 bases). Germline CDR1 is TSWWSYY and CDR2 is QGS. Trimming took off 3 bases at V and 10 bases at J, with 27 bases between the two ends. There are 17 residues in the CDR3.